This T cell receptor (beta chain) was identified during a study of T cell responses to AZD1222 COVID-19 vaccine. V lost 1 base and J lost 2, with 6 bases in between. CDR1 is LGHDT, CDR2 YNNKEL, per germline (reference sequence). The CDR3 has 13 residues. Assay: immunoSEQ multiplex PCR; the TCRdb copy retains only in-frame clones and omits some. The repertoire includes 100,000 to 120,000 clones, around 90% of them detected once, and 15% sits in the top ten. This clonotype originated in an adult who received the AZD1222 COVID-19 vaccine. The chain is built from TRBV3-1 (or the pseudogene TRBV3-2) and TRBJ2-7, with a weak D call TRBD2 (6 bases). The sample in question was peripheral blood, obtained 28 days after the second AZD1222 dose. The CDR3 nucleotides read TGTGCCAGCAGCCAAGCGGGGGCCTACGAGCAGTACTTC. Translated: CASSQAGAYEQYF.